A single T cell receptor (beta chain) is shown here with its context. Its antigen is still unknown. The sample originates from a study of regulatory T cells. Study-wide findings and caveats: In CD3G-deficient patients, conventional CD4+ T cells were enriched for hydrophobic CDR3 residues at positions 6 and 7.

The germline gives CDR1 MDHEN, CDR2 SYDVKM. The CDR3 covers 15 residues. V lost 2 bases, J lost 3 bases, and 5 bases stayed unmatched. The primer mix had 52 TRBV and 13 TRBJ primers. Generated by immunoSEQ multiplex PCR, the TCRdb table keeps only in-frame clones and is missing some. The sample lists tens of thousands of clones, roughly 88% occurring once. Autoimmunity was present in every CD3G-deficient patient, worse in two. Patients aged 2 to 39 years had fewer naive T cells. Regulatory (CD25-high CD127-low) and conventional (CD25-low CD127-high) CD4+ T cells were sorted separately. The receptor was isolated from a child aged 10-17 years with CD3G deficiency. This chain links TRBV28 with TRBJ2-7; TRBD1 aligns across 9 bases. Material for sequencing was conventional CD4+ T cells sorted from blood. CDR3 DNA: TGTGCCAGCAGTTTAGCTGTGGGACAGGGCTACGAGCAGTACTTC. Amino acid sequence: CASSLAVGQGYEQYF.